Each of the 28 T cell receptor beta chains below was sequenced from the same sample in a study of blood T cell repertoires in COVID-19. Here immunoSEQ multiplex PCR was the method, and the copy in TCRdb shows in-frame clones only, minus some. The sample lists 110,000 to 150,000 clones, about four fifths seen once, with about 4% in the top ten. Sample: peripheral blood. Source of these receptors: a man in his 70s who had recovered from COVID-19.

The J gene is TRBJ2-7, the V gene TRBV27; D is perhaps TRBD1 (5 bases). This CDR3 comprises 14 residues. Looked up from germline, CDR1 is MNHEY and CDR2 is SMNVEV (reference sequence). Trimming shortened V by 8 bases and J by 0 bases, and 14 bases separated the two germline ends. CDR3 amino acids: CASARRGPSYEQYF. The CDR3 DNA reads TGTGCCAGCGCTCGAAGGGGTCCCTCCTACGAGCAGTACTTC.

The chain recombines TRBV29-1 with TRBJ1-2; D remains ambiguous. Deletions cut 3 bases from V and 4 bases from J, with 9 bases between. This CDR3 is 12 amino acids long. CDR1 and CDR2 (germline): SQVTM, ANQGSEA. The CDR3 loop is CSVETRTYGYTF. In DNA, the CDR3 is TGCAGCGTTGAGACACGAACCTATGGCTACACCTTC.

This chain joins TRBV5-1 and TRBJ2-1, with TRBD1 matching 9 bases. CDR1 is SGHRS, CDR2 YFSETQ, per germline. The CDR3 extends over 16 amino acids. Trimming cost V 3 bases and J 7 bases; bases outside gene matches: 11. The CDR3 DNA follows: TGCGCCAGCAGCTCCGGGACAGGGTCGGGGGAGAATGAGCAGTTCTTC. Its protein product is CASSSGTGSGENEQFF.

V is TRBV5-1 and J is TRBJ2-7; weak D call: TRBD2 (7 bases). V lost 4 bases to trimming and J lost 3 bases, with 14 bases between them. The CDR3 extends over 14 amino acids. Germline CDR1 SGHRS, CDR2 YFSETQ. The CDR3 is CASSGGGSYYEQYF. Here the CDR3 DNA reads TGCGCCAGCAGCGGGGGGGGCAGCTACTACGAGCAGTACTTC.

Concerning this clone itself: The same CDR3 also results from other DNA sequences found in this sample. The CDR3 DNA reads as TGTGCCAGCAGCTTAGGAGCGGGAGGATACAATGAGCAGTTCTTC. Encoded protein: CASSLGAGGYNEQFF. This chain links TRBV13 with TRBJ2-1, with 9 bases fitting TRBD2. CDR1 PRHDT and CDR2 FYEKMQ come from the germline V gene (reference sequence). This CDR3 contains 15 residues. Losses at the gene ends were 0 bases for V and 4 bases for J; bases not matched to a gene: 1.

The chain is built from TRBV30 and TRBJ2-7; D possibly corresponds to TRBD2 (6 bases). CDR1 is GTSNPN and CDR2 is SVGIG in the germline V gene (reference sequence). Trimming removed 2 bases from V and 0 bases from J, with 11 bases in between. This CDR3 region has 14 residues. CDR3 nucleotide sequence: TGTGCCTGGAGTATCGGGCGGGACTCCTACGAGCAGTACTTC. As protein: CAWSIGRDSYEQYF.

J is TRBJ2-5 and V is TRBV2; 7 positions agree with TRBD2. Trimming took 6 bases from V and 1 from J; bases not matched to a gene: 17. The CDR3 totals 18 residues. In germline, CDR1 is SNHLY, CDR2 FYNNEI. This CDR3 is CASRPLLPERGGQETQYF. The DNA of the CDR3 is TGTGCCAGCAGGCCCCTGCTTCCGGAGCGCGGGGGCCAAGAGACCCAGTACTTC. The full variable domain, in which reference TRBV2 and TRBJ2-5 provide the parts outside the CDR3, is EPEVTQTPSHQVTQMGQEVILRCVPISNHLYFYWYRQILGQKVEFLVSFYNNEISEKSEIFDDQFSVERPDGSNFTLKIRSTKLEDSAMYFCASRPLLPERGGQETQYFGPGTRLLVL.

This clone was observed a handful of times. The CDR3 here is CASSLLEGWTAGANVLTF. The CDR3 bases are TGTGCCAGCAGCTTATTGGAGGGGTGGACTGCCGGGGCCAACGTCCTGACTTTC. The chain uses TRBV7-9 and TRBJ2-6, with TRBD2 as a possible D gene (6 bases). Trimming cost V 2 bases and J 4 bases, with 18 bases left between them. The V gene's germline CDR1 is SEHNR and CDR2 FQNEAQ (reference sequence). The CDR3 contains 18 residues.

The J gene is TRBJ2-1, the V gene TRBV11-3; 10 nucleotides align to TRBD2. V trimming: 1 base; J trimming: 7 bases; junction bases outside the gene matches: 4. Germline V gene data show CDR1 as SGHNT and CDR2 as YENEEA. The length of the CDR3 is 15 residues. The CDR3 DNA reads as TGTGCCAGCAGCTTAGCTAGCGGGAGAAGTAATGAGCAGTTCTTC. Its translation: CASSLASGRSNEQFF. Together with reference TRBV11-3 and TRBJ2-1, the CDR3 gives the full variable domain: EAGVVQSPRYKIIEKKQPVAFWCNPISGHNTLYWYLQNLGQGPELLIRYENEEAVDDSQLPKDRFSAERLKGVDSTLKIQPAELGDSAVYLCASSLASGRSNEQFFGPGTRLTVL.

The chain joins TRBV5-1 to TRBJ1-3; D gene unclear. The CDR3 runs to 15 residues. Germline V CDR1 and CDR2: SGHRS, YFSETQ. V was shortened by 4 bases and J by 0 bases, with 11 bases between the two germline ends. DNA for the CDR3: TGCGCCAGCAGCCTAGAGGGAATCTCTGGAAACACCATATATTTT. This gives the protein CASSLEGISGNTIYF.

The V call is TRBV6-5, the J call TRBJ2-7; a possible D gene is TRBD1 (5 bases). Deletions cut 5 bases from V and 0 bases from J, with 8 bases between. The CDR3 is 13 amino acids. CDR1 is MNHEY, CDR2 SVGAGI, per germline. CDR3 loop: CASSPGSSYEQYF. CDR3 nucleotide sequence: TGTGCCAGCAGTCCAGGGTCCTCCTACGAGCAGTACTTC.

This clone was detected once. The chain is built from TRBV12-3 or TRBV12-4 and TRBJ1-2; TRBD1 aligns across 8 bases. V lost 6 bases to trimming and J lost 5 bases; unmatched junction nucleotides: 5. There are 13 residues in the CDR3. CDR3: CASSYQGAYGYTF. CDR3 coding DNA: TGTGCCAGCAGCTATCAGGGGGCTTATGGCTACACCTTC.

CDR3: CASSPGTSGSYSTDTQYF. The DNA for the CDR3 is TGTGCCAGCAGTCCGGGGACTAGCGGGAGCTATAGCACAGATACGCAGTATTTT. The V call is TRBV2, the J call TRBJ2-3; 14 positions agree with TRBD2. Looked up from germline, CDR1 is SNHLY and CDR2 is FYNNEI. The V segment lost 5 bases and the J segment 0 bases; nucleotides outside the gene matches: 7. The CDR3 covers 18 residues.

This rearrangement joins TRBV5-1 to TRBJ2-7; a possible D gene is TRBD1 (7 bases). Trimming pared 4 bases from V and 5 bases from J, leaving 16 bases between. Germline V CDR1 and CDR2: SGHRS, YFSETQ. The CDR3 loop spans 14 amino acids. CDR3 protein: CASSPRGQPNEQYF. CDR3 nucleotides: TGCGCCAGCAGCCCGCGGGGACAGCCCAACGAGCAGTACTTC.

This chain uses TRBV14 with TRBJ2-1, with D perhaps matching TRBD2 (6 bases). Germline CDR1 SGHDN, CDR2 FVKESK. The CDR3 runs to 15 residues. Trimming removed 4 bases at V and 9 bases at J, with 19 bases between. CDR3 loop: CASSPYVGGPSEQFF. The CDR3 DNA sequence: TGTGCCAGCAGCCCCTACGTCGGGGGACCTAGTGAGCAGTTCTTC. Full variable domain (rest looked up from reference TRBV14 and TRBJ2-1): EAGVTQFPSHSVIEKGQTVTLRCDPISGHDNLYWYRRVMGKEIKFLLHFVKESKQDESGMPNNRFLAERTGGTYSTLKVQPAELEDSGVYFCASSPYVGGPSEQFFGPGTRLTVL.

The V and J genes are TRBV3-1 (or the pseudogene TRBV3-2) and TRBJ1-2; weak D call: TRBD1 (6 bases). The CDR3 loop spans 14 amino acids. Trimming removed 10 bases from V and 6 bases from J, with 21 bases in between. Germline V CDR1 and CDR2: LGHDT, YNNKEL (reference sequence). Here the CDR3 DNA reads TGTGCCACCTATTACGGAGGCAGGGACAATGGCTACACCTTC. It specifies CATYYGGRDNGYTF.

The chain has TRBV2 and TRBJ1-4; a weak D match, TRBD1 (5 bases). V gave up 7 bases and J gave up 4 bases, with 13 bases separating them. This CDR3 contains 14 residues. Germline CDR1 is SNHLY and CDR2 is FYNNEI. CDR3 in amino acids: CASTNGDYNEKLFF. CDR3 bases: TGTGCCAGCACCAACGGGGACTATAATGAAAAACTGTTTTTT.

The sample holds a few counts of this clone. The genes are TRBV18 and TRBJ1-2; 10 bases are shared with TRBD1. Unmatched junction bases numbered 6, after V lost 4 bases and J lost 4 bases. The CDR3 loop spans 15 amino acids. The germline V gene has CDR1 KGHSH and CDR2 LQKENI. The CDR3 nucleotides read TGTGCCAGCTCACAGCGACAGGGGGCGTCCTATGGCTACACCTTC. It specifies CASSQRQGASYGYTF.

The CDR3 DNA is TGCGCCAGCAGCCTCTGGACAGGCTCCTACGAGCAGTACTTC. Translated, it gives CASSLWTGSYEQYF. This chain connects TRBV4-3 to TRBJ2-7, with TRBD1 matching 7 bases. The CDR3 is 14 amino acids. V shed 4 bases and J 0 bases; nucleotides not matched to a gene: 3. Germline V gene data show CDR1 as LGHNA and CDR2 as YSLEER.

This sequence joins TRBV7-9 and TRBJ1-1; TRBD1 matches 7 bases. Germline loops: CDR1 SEHNR, CDR2 FQNEAQ (reference sequence). The length of the CDR3 is 14 residues. V dropped 2 bases and J dropped 4; count of bases not matched to a gene: 4. The CDR3 region has the DNA TGTGCCAGCAGCTTATACAGGGGAGGCACTGAAGCTTTCTTT. It yields the protein CASSLYRGGTEAFF.

This chain joins TRBV10-3 and TRBJ2-4; TRBD2 agrees at 7 bases. CDR1 and CDR2 (germline): ENHRY, SYGVKD. The CDR3 totals 16 residues. The V segment lost 0 bases and the J segment 0 bases; nucleotides outside the gene matches: 2. The CDR3 spells CAISESGEGAKNIQYF. The CDR3 DNA reads as TGTGCCATCAGTGAGTCAGGGGAGGGAGCCAAAAACATTCAGTACTTC.

This chain connects TRBV10-1 to TRBJ2-7; 7 bases fit TRBD1. Germline CDR1 and CDR2: WNHNN and SYGVQD (reference sequence). This CDR3 has 13 amino acids. Trimming removed 4 bases from V and 5 bases from J; junction bases left unmatched: 5. The CDR3 sequence is CASSVSQGNEQYF. The CDR3 DNA reads as TGCGCCAGCAGTGTATCACAGGGGAACGAGCAGTACTTC.

The chain employs TRBV7-9 and TRBJ1-3; TRBD1 is a possible D gene (5 bases). The V gene's germline CDR1 is SEHNR and CDR2 FQNEAQ (reference sequence). CDR3 size: 15 residues. The V end was cut by 4 bases, the J end by 5 bases, with 15 bases between. The CDR3 nucleotides are TGTGCCAGCAGCTCCGACAGTTCGATTAGAAACACCATATATTTT. This sequence encodes CASSSDSSIRNTIYF.

This chain links TRBV18 with TRBJ1-1; TRBD1 aligns across 8 bases. J lost 3 bases, V lost 3 bases, and 9 bases had no gene match. Germline CDR1 KGHSH, CDR2 LQKENI. This CDR3 has 16 amino acids. CDR3 nucleotides: TGTGCCAGCTCACCGCGGACAGGGAGGGAGGACACTGAAGCTTTCTTT. Residues: CASSPRTGREDTEAFF.

The J gene is TRBJ1-5, the V gene TRBV2; no reliable D call. This CDR3 has 15 residues. Trimming left V 4 bases short and J 3 bases short, with 13 bases between. Germline V CDR1 and CDR2: SNHLY, FYNNEI. DNA for the CDR3: TGTGCCAGCAGTGGGGAGGGTGGGGACAATCAGCCCCAGCATTTT. Its protein is CASSGEGGDNQPQHF.

The chain uses TRBV21-1 and TRBJ2-3; the table gives TRBD2 as D, unverified against the DNA. TRBV21-1 is a pseudogene locus. This CDR3 is 17 amino acids long. CDR3 residues: CASSIIYLAGGGDTQYF. In DNA form, the CDR3 reads TGTGCCAGCAGCATTATCTACCTAGCGGGAGGTGGGGATACGCAGTATTTT.

The V and J genes are TRBV7-3 and TRBJ2-2, with TRBD1 as a possible D gene (5 bases). Trimming took off 2 bases at V and 6 bases at J, with 13 bases between the two ends. The CDR3 covers 15 residues. Germline values: CDR1 SGHTA, CDR2 FQGTGA. CDR3 protein: CASSLDLRGPGELFF. The CDR3, as DNA: TGTGCCAGCAGCTTAGACCTTAGGGGTCCCGGGGAGCTGTTTTTT.

The CDR3 loop is CAWREAADQPQHF. The CDR3 nucleotides read TGTGCCTGGAGGGAGGCAGCGGATCAGCCCCAGCATTTT. The rearrangement uses TRBV30 and TRBJ1-5, with no clear D. Germline V gives CDR1 GTSNPN, CDR2 SVGIG (reference sequence). The CDR3 extends over 13 amino acids. V was trimmed by 3 bases and J by 5 bases, leaving 11 bases between them.